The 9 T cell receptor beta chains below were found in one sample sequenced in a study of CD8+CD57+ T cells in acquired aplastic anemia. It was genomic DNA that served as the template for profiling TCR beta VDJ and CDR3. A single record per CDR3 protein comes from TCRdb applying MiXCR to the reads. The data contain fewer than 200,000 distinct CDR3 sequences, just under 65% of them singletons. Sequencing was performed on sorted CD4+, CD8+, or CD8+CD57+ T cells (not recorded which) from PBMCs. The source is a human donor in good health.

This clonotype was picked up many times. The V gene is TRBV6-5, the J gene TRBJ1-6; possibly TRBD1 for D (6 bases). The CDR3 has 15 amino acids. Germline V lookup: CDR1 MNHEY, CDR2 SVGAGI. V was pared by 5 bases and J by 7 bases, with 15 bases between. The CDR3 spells CASSDPGQMNSPLHF. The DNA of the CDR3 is TGTGCCAGCAGTGACCCCGGACAGATGAATTCACCCCTCCACTTT.

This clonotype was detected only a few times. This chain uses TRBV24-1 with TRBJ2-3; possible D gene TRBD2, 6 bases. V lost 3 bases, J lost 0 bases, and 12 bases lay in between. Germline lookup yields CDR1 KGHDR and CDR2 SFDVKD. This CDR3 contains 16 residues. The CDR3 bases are TGTGCCACCAGTGATAGGACTACCGGTAGCACAGATACGCAGTATTTT. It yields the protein CATSDRTTGSTDTQYF.

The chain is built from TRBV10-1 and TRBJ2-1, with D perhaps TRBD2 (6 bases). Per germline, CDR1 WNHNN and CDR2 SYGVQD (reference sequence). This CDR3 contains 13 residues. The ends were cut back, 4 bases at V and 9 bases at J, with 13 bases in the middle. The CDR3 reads CASSVEREPEQFF. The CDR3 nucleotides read TGCGCCAGCAGTGTGGAACGGGAGCCTGAGCAGTTCTTC.

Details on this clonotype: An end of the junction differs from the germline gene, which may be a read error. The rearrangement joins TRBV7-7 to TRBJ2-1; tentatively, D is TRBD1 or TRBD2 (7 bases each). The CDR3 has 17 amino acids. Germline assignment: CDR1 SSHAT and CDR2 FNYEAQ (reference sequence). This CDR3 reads CASSIGPVGLGGNERFF. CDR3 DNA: TGTGCCAGCAGCATAGGACCGGTAGGACTAGGGGGCAATGAGCGGTTCTTC.

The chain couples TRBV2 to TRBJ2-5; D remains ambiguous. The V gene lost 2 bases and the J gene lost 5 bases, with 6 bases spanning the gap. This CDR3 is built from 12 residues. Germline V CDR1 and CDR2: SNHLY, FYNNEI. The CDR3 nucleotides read TGTGCCAGCAGTGAAAACGGGGAGACCCAGTACTTC. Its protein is CASSENGETQYF.

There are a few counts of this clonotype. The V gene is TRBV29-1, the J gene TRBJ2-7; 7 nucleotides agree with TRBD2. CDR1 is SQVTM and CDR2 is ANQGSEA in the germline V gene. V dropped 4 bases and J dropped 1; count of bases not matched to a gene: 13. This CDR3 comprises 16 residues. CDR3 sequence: CSVGGGGLAASYEQYF. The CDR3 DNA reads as TGCAGCGTTGGTGGGGGTGGTCTAGCGGCTTCCTACGAGCAGTACTTC.

CDR3 nucleotide sequence: TGTGCCAGCAGTTTAGTCGGGACAGGGTATTCACCCCTCCACTTT. Translated: CASSLVGTGYSPLHF. The V call is TRBV25-1, the J call TRBJ1-6, with TRBD1 matching 9 bases. Germline V gene lookup returns CDR1 MGHDK and CDR2 SYGVNS. The CDR3 covers 15 residues. The V segment lost 5 bases and the J segment 8 bases; nucleotides outside the gene matches: 7.

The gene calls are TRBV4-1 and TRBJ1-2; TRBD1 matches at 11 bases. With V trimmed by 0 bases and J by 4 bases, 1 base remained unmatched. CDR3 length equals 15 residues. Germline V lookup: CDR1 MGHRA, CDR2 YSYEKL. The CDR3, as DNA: TGCGCCAGCAGCCAAGAGGGACAGGGGGTCTATGGCTACACCTTC. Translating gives CASSQEGQGVYGYTF.

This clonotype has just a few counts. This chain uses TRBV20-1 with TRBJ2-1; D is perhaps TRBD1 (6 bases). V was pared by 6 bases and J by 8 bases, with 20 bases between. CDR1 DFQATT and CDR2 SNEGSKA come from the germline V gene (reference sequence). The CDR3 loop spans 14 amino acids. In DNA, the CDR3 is TGCAGTGCCCCAGGGGACGGACGCTTTTATGAGCAGTTCTTC. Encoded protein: CSAPGDGRFYEQFF.